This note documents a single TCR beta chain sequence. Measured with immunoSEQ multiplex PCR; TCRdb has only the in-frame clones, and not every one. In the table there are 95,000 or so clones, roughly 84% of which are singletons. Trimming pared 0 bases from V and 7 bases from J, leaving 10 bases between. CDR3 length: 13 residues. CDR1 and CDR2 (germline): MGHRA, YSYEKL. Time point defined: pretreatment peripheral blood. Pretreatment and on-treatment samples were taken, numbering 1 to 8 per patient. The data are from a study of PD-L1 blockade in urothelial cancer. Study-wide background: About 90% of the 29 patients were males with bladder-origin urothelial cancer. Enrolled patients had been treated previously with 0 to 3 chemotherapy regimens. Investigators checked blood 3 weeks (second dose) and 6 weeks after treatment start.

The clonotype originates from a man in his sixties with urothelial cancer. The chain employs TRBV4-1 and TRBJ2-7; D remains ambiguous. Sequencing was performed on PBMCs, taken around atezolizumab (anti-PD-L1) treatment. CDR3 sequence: CASSQDHEREQYF. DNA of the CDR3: TGCGCCAGCAGCCAAGATCACGAGCGAGAGCAGTACTTC.